The sequence of this T cell receptor beta chain was determined in a study of T-cell reconstitution after alpha-beta-depleted transplantation in children. As it was prepared, the TCRbeta library received unique molecular identifiers. TCRdb ran MiXCR on the PCR reads and lists one entry per CDR3 protein. The profile shows fewer than 550,000 distinct CDR3 sequences, approximately 10% of them singletons. Trimming cost V 4 bases and J 5 bases, with 17 bases left between them. The CDR3 runs to 15 residues. Germline V CDR1 and CDR2: MNHEY, SMNVEV (reference sequence). Material: PBMCs, mostly from graft donor cells, obtained 180 days after TCRalphabeta/CD19-depleted stem cell transplant. The receptor was isolated from a female patient aged 2 to 10 who had a stem cell transplant for aplastic anemia, so the T cells may come from the graft donor. This chain uses TRBV27 with TRBJ2-5; no clear D. DNA of the CDR3: TGTGCCAGCAGTTCTGGGGTAAAACGATGGGAGACCCAGTACTTC. Amino acid sequence: CASSSGVKRWETQYF.